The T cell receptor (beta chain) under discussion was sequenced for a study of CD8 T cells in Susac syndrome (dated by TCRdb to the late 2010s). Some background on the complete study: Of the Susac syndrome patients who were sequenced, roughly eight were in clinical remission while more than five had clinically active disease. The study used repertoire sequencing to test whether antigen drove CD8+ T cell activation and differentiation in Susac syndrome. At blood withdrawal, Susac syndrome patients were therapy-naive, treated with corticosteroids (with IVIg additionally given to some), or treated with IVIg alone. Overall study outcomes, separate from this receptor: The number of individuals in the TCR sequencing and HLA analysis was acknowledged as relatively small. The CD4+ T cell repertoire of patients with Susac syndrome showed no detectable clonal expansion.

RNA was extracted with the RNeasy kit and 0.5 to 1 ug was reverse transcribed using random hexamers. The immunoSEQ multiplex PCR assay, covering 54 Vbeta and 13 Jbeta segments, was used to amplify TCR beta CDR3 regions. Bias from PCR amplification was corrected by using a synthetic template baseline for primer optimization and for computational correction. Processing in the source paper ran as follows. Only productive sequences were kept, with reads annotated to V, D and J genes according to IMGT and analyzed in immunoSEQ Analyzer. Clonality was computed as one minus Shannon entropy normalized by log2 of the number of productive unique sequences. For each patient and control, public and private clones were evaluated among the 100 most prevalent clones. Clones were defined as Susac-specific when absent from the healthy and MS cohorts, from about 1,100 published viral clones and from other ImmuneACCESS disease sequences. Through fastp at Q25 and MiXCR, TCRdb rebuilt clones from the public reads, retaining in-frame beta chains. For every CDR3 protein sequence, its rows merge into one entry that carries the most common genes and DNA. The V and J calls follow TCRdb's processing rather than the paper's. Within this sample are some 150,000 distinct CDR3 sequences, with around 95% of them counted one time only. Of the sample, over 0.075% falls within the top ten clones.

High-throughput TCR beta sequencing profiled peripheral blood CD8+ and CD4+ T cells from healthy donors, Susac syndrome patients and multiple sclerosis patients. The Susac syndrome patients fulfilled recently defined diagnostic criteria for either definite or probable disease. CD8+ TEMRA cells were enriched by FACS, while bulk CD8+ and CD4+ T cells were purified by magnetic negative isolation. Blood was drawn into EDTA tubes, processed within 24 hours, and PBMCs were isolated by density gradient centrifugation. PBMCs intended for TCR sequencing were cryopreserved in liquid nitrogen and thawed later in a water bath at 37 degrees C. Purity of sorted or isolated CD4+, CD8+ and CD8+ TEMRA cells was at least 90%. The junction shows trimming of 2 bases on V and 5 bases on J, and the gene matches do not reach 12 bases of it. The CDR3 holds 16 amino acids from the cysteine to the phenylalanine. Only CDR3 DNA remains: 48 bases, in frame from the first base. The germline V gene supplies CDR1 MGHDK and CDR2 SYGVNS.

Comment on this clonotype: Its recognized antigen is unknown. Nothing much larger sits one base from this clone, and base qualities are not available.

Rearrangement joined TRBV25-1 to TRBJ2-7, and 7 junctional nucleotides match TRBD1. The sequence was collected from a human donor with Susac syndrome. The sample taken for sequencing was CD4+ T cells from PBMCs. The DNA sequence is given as TGTGCCAGCAGTGAAGGGTACGAGACAGGGCGCAACGAGCAGTACTTC. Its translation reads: CASSEGYETGRNEQYF.